The 28 T cell receptor beta chains below come from one sample, sequenced in a study of cytomegalovirus exposure and HLA in healthy donors. A multiplex PCR was run with 60 Vbeta primers and 13 Jbeta primers. The table came from immunoSEQ multiplex PCR; TCRdb's copy has only in-frame clones and leaves some out. Of roughly 100,000 clones in the sample, around 68% were seen once. The sequencing input was PBMCs. The receptors here all came from a human donor in good health.

J is TRBJ1-2 and V is TRBV28, with 12 nucleotides matching TRBD1. CDR1 and CDR2 (germline): MDHEN, SYDVKM. After removal of 6 bases from V and 4 bases from J, the junction contained 15 bases not matched to a gene. CDR3 length: 18 residues. Here the CDR3 reads CASSDPRDRGRRGYGYTF. In DNA form, the CDR3 reads TGTGCCAGCAGCGACCCCCGGGACAGGGGGCGGAGAGGCTATGGCTACACCTTC.

This sequence joins TRBV6-1 and TRBJ2-1; 7 bases agree with TRBD1. CDR1 is MNHNS, CDR2 SASEGT, per germline. CDR3 length: 13 residues. Unmatched junction bases numbered 5, after V lost 3 bases and J lost 9 bases. The CDR3 loop is CASSDRQGVEQFF. The CDR3 DNA follows: TGTGCCAGCAGTGATAGACAGGGTGTTGAGCAGTTCTTC.

V usage is TRBV4-1 and J usage is TRBJ1-5; TRBD1 matches at 9 bases. V was pared by 3 bases and J by 7 bases, with 7 bases of the junction left unmatched. Germline assignment: CDR1 MGHRA and CDR2 YSYEKL. This CDR3 contains 15 residues. The CDR3 DNA follows: TGCGCCAGCAGCCAGGAAGACAGGGGGAACCAGCCCCAGCATTTT. Translated, it gives CASSQEDRGNQPQHF.

This CDR3 reads CASSQEGTSGRLGDTQYF. In DNA form, the CDR3 reads TGCGCCAGCAGCCAAGAGGGGACTAGCGGGCGCCTAGGGGATACGCAGTATTTT. This sequence joins TRBV4-1 and TRBJ2-3; 12 nucleotides match TRBD2. Looked up from germline, CDR1 is MGHRA and CDR2 is YSYEKL. Trimming at V came to 0 bases and at J to 6 bases, leaving 10 bases not matched to a gene. This CDR3 is built from 18 residues.

The rearrangement links TRBV5-1 to TRBJ2-3; D remains unclear. Deletions cut 0 bases from V and 2 bases from J, with 7 bases between. This CDR3 is 14 amino acids long. The germline V gene encodes CDR1 SGHRS and CDR2 YFSETQ. CDR3 protein: CASSLDSNTDTQYF. Here the CDR3 DNA reads TGCGCCAGCAGCTTGGATAGCAACACAGATACGCAGTATTTT.

V gene TRBV5-6 combines with J gene TRBJ2-7, with TRBD1 identical over 7 bases. This CDR3 contains 16 residues. The V segment lost 3 bases and the J segment 1 base; nucleotides outside the gene matches: 10. Germline V CDR1 and CDR2: SGHDT, YYEEEE. The CDR3 region has the DNA TGTGCCAGCAGCTACGGCAGGGGGTTATTTTCCTACGAGCAGTACTTC. It specifies CASSYGRGLFSYEQYF.

This chain links TRBV30 with TRBJ1-2, with no clear D. Germline-derived CDR1 and CDR2 are GTSNPN and SVGIG (reference sequence). V lost 3 bases and J 8 bases, leaving 19 bases between the germline ends. The CDR3 sequence is 14 residues long. In DNA, the CDR3 is TGTGCCTGGAGGAAGCGGGCCCACTCACTAGGCTACACCTTC. This codes for CAWRKRAHSLGYTF.

The chain couples TRBV30 to TRBJ2-5, with TRBD1 identical over 8 bases. This CDR3 is 15 amino acids long. With 2 bases clipped from V and 4 bases from J, the junction kept 9 bases outside the gene matches. Per germline, CDR1 GTSNPN and CDR2 SVGIG (reference sequence). The DNA of the CDR3 is TGTGCCTGGAGTCAAGACACAGGGGGAGGAGAGACCCAGTACTTC. Encoded protein: CAWSQDTGGGETQYF.

The chain has TRBV27 and TRBJ2-1; 8 positions agree with TRBD1. The J segment lost 0 bases and the V segment lost 5 bases, leaving 3 bases of the junction unmatched. CDR3 length: 15 amino acids. Germline V gene sequence: CDR1 MNHEY, CDR2 SMNVEV (reference sequence). The CDR3 reads CASSIGQGSYNEQFF. The CDR3 DNA follows: TGTGCCAGCAGTATCGGACAGGGCTCCTACAATGAGCAGTTCTTC.

The chain uses TRBV11-2 and TRBJ2-7, with 7 positions matching TRBD2. V was clipped by 1 base and J by 3 bases; unmatched bases: 6. Germline V gives CDR1 SGHAT, CDR2 FQNNGV. CDR3 length: 15 amino acids. DNA for the CDR3: TGTGCCAGCAGCTTAGCTAGCGGAGTTAACTACGAGCAGTACTTC. The encoded protein is CASSLASGVNYEQYF.

V and J are TRBV13 and TRBJ2-2; 8 bases are a match to TRBD1. V was pared by 5 bases and J by 4 bases, with 6 bases of the junction left unmatched. This CDR3 spans 15 amino acids. CDR1 is PRHDT and CDR2 is FYEKMQ in the germline V gene (reference sequence). The CDR3 is CASSIGQGGTGELFF. In DNA, the CDR3 is TGTGCCAGCAGCATCGGACAGGGCGGCACCGGGGAGCTGTTTTTT. Drawing the rest from reference TRBV13 and TRBJ2-2, the complete variable domain is AAGVIQSPRHLIKEKRETATLKCYPIPRHDTVYWYQQGPGQDPQFLISFYEKMQSDKGSIPDRFSAQQFSDYHSELNMSSLELGDSALYFCASSIGQGGTGELFFGEGSRLTVL.

V gene TRBV25-1 combines with J gene TRBJ2-1, with D uncertain. This CDR3 spans 15 amino acids. Germline V gene lookup returns CDR1 MGHDK and CDR2 SYGVNS. V shed 0 bases and J shed 5 bases, with 11 bases lying between them. The CDR3 is CASSEYRLGHNEQFF. The CDR3 DNA follows: TGTGCCAGCAGTGAATATCGCCTCGGTCACAATGAGCAGTTCTTC.

This chain uses TRBV15 with TRBJ2-5; weak D call: TRBD2 (6 bases). The DNA end is more similar to TRBJ2-7, so the J call may be wrong. Looked up from germline, CDR1 is LNHNV and CDR2 is YYDKDF (reference sequence). This CDR3 is built from 15 residues. The CDR3 sequence: CATSRDGTGVGEQYF. CDR3 coding DNA: TGTGCCACCAGCAGAGATGGGACGGGGGTTGGCGAGCAGTACTTC.

The chain combines TRBV7-3 with TRBJ2-2; possible D gene TRBD2, 6 bases. There are 15 residues in the CDR3. Trimming pared 5 bases from V and 4 bases from J, leaving 14 bases between. From germline, CDR1 is SGHTA and CDR2 FQGTGA. For the CDR3, the DNA is TGTGCCAGCAGCCCAGCAGCGGGTACCACCGGGGAGCTGTTTTTT. Translated, it gives CASSPAAGTTGELFF.

The rearrangement uses TRBV19 and TRBJ2-3; TRBD2 agrees at 7 bases. The CDR3 loop spans 13 amino acids. Germline V gene lookup returns CDR1 LNHDA and CDR2 SQIVND (reference sequence). The trim removed 7 bases at V and 0 bases at J, leaving 1 base unmatched. The CDR3 spells CASMGLSTDTQYF. In nucleotides, the CDR3 is TGTGCCAGTATGGGACTAAGCACAGATACGCAGTATTTT.

The chain links TRBV18 to TRBJ2-7; 8 bases are shared with TRBD2. Germline lookup yields CDR1 KGHSH and CDR2 LQKENI. V lost 3 bases and J lost 3; bases outside the gene matches: 13. The CDR3 runs 17 residues. The CDR3 here is CASSPAPTPGLGYEQYF. CDR3 DNA: TGTGCCAGCTCACCTGCGCCTACTCCGGGACTAGGCTACGAGCAGTACTTC.

V usage is TRBV7-6 and J usage is TRBJ1-1; a weak D match, TRBD1 (6 bases). This CDR3 has 14 residues. Trimming removed 5 bases from V and 1 base from J, with 11 bases in between. Germline CDR1 and CDR2: SGHVS and FNYEAQ. The CDR3 spells CASSIWTANTEAFF. CDR3 bases: TGTGCCAGCAGCATATGGACAGCGAACACTGAAGCTTTCTTT.

This clone was detected a few times. V usage is TRBV25-1 and J usage is TRBJ2-4; 7 nucleotides align to TRBD2. Germline CDR1 and CDR2: MGHDK and SYGVNS. The CDR3 has 13 amino acids. Unmatched junction bases numbered 10, after V lost 7 bases and J lost 10 bases. The CDR3 DNA sequence: TGTGCCAGCACCGTCGGACTGGGAGGGATTCAGTACTTC. This gives the protein CASTVGLGGIQYF.

The V and J genes are TRBV29-1 and TRBJ2-7; tentatively, D is TRBD2 (6 bases). The CDR3 totals 13 residues. Trimming took off 6 bases at V and 0 bases at J, with 12 bases between the two ends. Germline V lookup: CDR1 SQVTM, CDR2 ANQGSEA. The DNA of the CDR3 is TGCAGCGTGTCACCGGGAGCCTCCTACGAGCAGTACTTC. Its translation: CSVSPGASYEQYF.

V and J are TRBV28 and TRBJ2-7; 11 positions match TRBD1. Losses at the gene ends were 8 bases for V and 3 bases for J; bases not matched to a gene: 3. The CDR3 covers 13 residues. Germline CDR1 reads MDHEN; CDR2 reads SYDVKM. The CDR3 DNA follows: TGTGCCAGCCGGACAGGGGGCTTCTACGAGCAGTACTTC. Translating gives CASRTGGFYEQYF. The full variable domain, in which reference TRBV28 and TRBJ2-7 provide the parts outside the CDR3, is DVKVTQSSRYLVKRTGEKVFLECVQDMDHENMFWYRQDPGLGLRLIYFSYDVKMKEKGDIPEGYSVSREKKERFSLILESASTNQTSMYLCASRTGGFYEQYFGPGTRLTVT.

This sequence joins TRBV5-1 and TRBJ2-7; 7 bases match TRBD1. V trimming: 6 bases; J trimming: 5 bases; junction bases outside the gene matches: 11. The CDR3 extends over 14 amino acids. Germline-derived CDR1 and CDR2 are SGHRS and YFSETQ. For the CDR3, the DNA is TGCGCCAGCACTACCGGGACAGAGACGAACGAGCAGTACTTC. Its protein product is CASTTGTETNEQYF.

The chain recombines TRBV6-5 with TRBJ2-7; TRBD1 aligns across 8 bases. The V segment lost 6 bases and the J segment 4 bases; nucleotides outside the gene matches: 8. This CDR3 contains 14 residues. Per the germline V gene, CDR1 is MNHEY and CDR2 is SVGAGI. The CDR3 sequence is CASSPDRVEYEQYF. CDR3 nucleotide sequence: TGTGCCAGCAGCCCGGACAGGGTCGAATACGAGCAGTACTTC.

J is TRBJ1-1 and V is TRBV19, with D perhaps matching TRBD1 (6 bases). The CDR3 totals 15 residues. The V end was cut by 6 bases, the J end by 6 bases, with 20 bases between. Germline V gene lookup returns CDR1 LNHDA and CDR2 SQIVND (reference sequence). CDR3 in amino acids: CASRWGGGSRAEAFF. CDR3 coding DNA: TGTGCCAGTAGATGGGGGGGCGGGTCACGGGCTGAAGCTTTCTTT. The complete variable domain, with remaining parts taken from reference TRBV19 and TRBJ1-1, reads DGGITQSPKYLFRKEGQNVTLSCEQNLNHDAMYWYRQDPGQGLRLIYYSQIVNDFQKGDIAEGYSVSREKKESFPLTVTSAQKNPTAFYLCASRWGGGSRAEAFFGQGTRLTVV.

This rearrangement joins TRBV5-1 to TRBJ2-7; 7 nucleotides match TRBD1. The germline V gene encodes CDR1 SGHRS and CDR2 YFSETQ. The CDR3 is made up of 15 amino acids. The J segment lost 4 bases and the V segment lost 3 bases, leaving 10 bases of the junction unmatched. The CDR3 spells CASSYLQGSPYEQYF. The CDR3, as DNA: TGCGCCAGCAGCTACTTACAGGGGAGCCCGTACGAGCAGTACTTC.

The CDR3 sequence is CASSLRQTPNYGYTF. Written as DNA, the CDR3 is TGTGCCAGCAGCTTACGACAGACCCCTAACTATGGCTACACCTTC. The rearrangement links TRBV11-2 to TRBJ1-2; D possibly corresponds to TRBD1 (5 bases). CDR1 is SGHAT and CDR2 is FQNNGV in the germline V gene. V lost 2 bases, J lost 0 bases, and 10 bases lay in between. This CDR3 has 15 amino acids.

This chain uses TRBV7-9 with TRBJ2-7, with 9 bases matching TRBD1. The ends lost 7 bases at V and 4 bases at J; junction bases unmatched: 5. In germline, CDR1 is SEHNR, CDR2 FQNEAQ (reference sequence). The CDR3 contains 13 residues. The CDR3 sequence: CASTPGQGYEQYF. The CDR3 nucleotides are TGTGCCAGCACCCCGGGACAGGGTTACGAGCAGTACTTC. The variable domain in full, completed from reference TRBV7-9 and TRBJ2-7, reads DTGVSQNPRHKITKRGQNVTFRCDPISEHNRLYWYRQTLGQGPEFLTYFQNEAQLEKSRLLSDRFSAERPKGSFSTLEIQRTEQGDSAMYLCASTPGQGYEQYFGPGTRLTVT.

V usage is TRBV10-2 and J usage is TRBJ1-1, with 8 bases fitting TRBD1. J was trimmed by 3 bases and V by 6 bases; bases with no gene match: 6. Germline V CDR1 and CDR2: WSHSY, SAAADI. The CDR3 extends over 14 amino acids. DNA of the CDR3: TGCGCCAGCAGATGGACAGGGTCGGACACTGAAGCTTTCTTT. Protein product: CASRWTGSDTEAFF.

The chain links TRBV30 to TRBJ1-5; perhaps TRBD1 as D (6 bases). In germline, CDR1 is GTSNPN, CDR2 SVGIG (reference sequence). Deletions cut 5 bases from V and 6 bases from J, with 14 bases between. There are 13 residues in the CDR3. Here the CDR3 reads CAWAHREGQPQHF. The CDR3 DNA follows: TGTGCCTGGGCTCACAGGGAGGGTCAGCCCCAGCATTTT.